This record looks at one T cell receptor beta chain sequence and its context. Its antigen is unknown. Primers: 60 Vbeta forward and 13 Jbeta reverse. The method was immunoSEQ multiplex PCR; TCRdb's version includes in-frame clones alone and lacks a portion of them. The sample has some 180,000 clones; around 80% are singletons. There were likely unrecorded immune exposures, though donors were nominally healthy when sampled. This sample stems from a study of cytomegalovirus exposure and HLA in healthy donors. Findings of the study overall: The study assumed roughly uniform donor sequencing depth for presence/absence analyses. Sequencing likely produced, as an artifact, a cluster of highly shared sequence variants.

The source of this sequence is a man aged 40-50 years in good health and CMV-seronegative. The sequencing input was PBMCs.

The CDR3 DNA sequence: TGTGCCAGCAGCCCCATTCGGGACAGCCTGCCGGGGACTAGCGGGGCACCAGAGACCCAGTACTTC. Its translation is CASSPIRDSLPGTSGAPETQYF. This chain joins TRBV28 and TRBJ2-5; 13 bases align to TRBD2. Germline loops: CDR1 MDHEN, CDR2 SYDVKM. This CDR3 region has 22 residues. The ends lost 6 bases at V and 4 bases at J; junction bases unmatched: 26. Looking up the rest from reference TRBV28 and TRBJ2-5 gives the full variable domain: DVKVTQSSRYLVKRTGEKVFLECVQDMDHENMFWYRQDPGLGLRLIYFSYDVKMKEKGDIPEGYSVSREKKERFSLILESASTNQTSMYLCASSPIRDSLPGTSGAPETQYFGPGTRLLVL.